This T cell receptor beta chain was recorded in a study of cytomegalovirus exposure and HLA in healthy donors (dated by TCRdb to about 2017). In the study overall: A later analysis indicated that the 95 to 150 validation repertoires were generated on the platform also employed for the approximately 700 repertoires of the first cohort. The aim of the study was to test whether cataloging public T cell receptors could identify signatures of past pathogen exposure. Along with the approximately 650-subject first cohort, a separate validation cohort of over 90 different subjects was used. To predict cytomegalovirus infection status, the study brought together high-throughput TCR immunosequencing, statistical association of individual TCRs with disease status, and machine learning. Results the study describes overall, beyond this receptor: In vitro tests confirmed that a few of the cytomegalovirus-associated TCR beta chains recognize cytomegalovirus antigens. The validation cohort had no HLA typing available for a later analysis, so co-occurrence within that cohort was assessed over all 120 repertoires. In the study, approximately 160 TCR beta chains were listed as associated with cytomegalovirus. In a later analysis, TCRs clustered in the first cohort were found to also tend to co-occur in the roughly 110 validation repertoires, with about 93% of cluster scores above 0. While some public TCRs were present in many individuals, most TCR sequences turned up only very rarely across donors. The classifier was reported to diagnose cytomegalovirus status with high specificity and sensitivity in both the original cohort and the validation cohort. According to the authors, the approach could potentially be generalized to other disease states and immunological phenotypes.

Receptor amplification or capture employed the immunoSEQ multiplex PCR assay. In the source study's methods: A statistical classification framework was developed to diagnose cytomegalovirus status using the catalog of TCR beta chain sequences. Imported from immuneACCESS, the table was reduced by TCRdb to in-frame sequences with V and J called. These copies leave out some clones; in studies compared against another copy, an unresolved V gene accounts for under half, and the cause of the remainder is not known. V, J and clone size were drawn from that table, and D and trimming were deduced from the DNA. The sample has some 200,000 clones on record, about 89% of them singletons. The ten most abundant clones make up more than 0.85% of the sample. Turning to this clone: Its target antigen remains unknown. One base away there is no much larger clone; base qualities are not given.

CDR1 is given as ENHRY and CDR2 as SYGVKD, both from the germline V gene. Relative to germline, V is missing 6 bases and J is missing 5 bases, with 8 bases of the junction outside any gene match. Including cysteine and phenylalanine, the CDR3 has 16 amino acids. CDR3 DNA is the only sequence kept; it has 48 bases, read in frame from the first base. Separate from the approximately 700-subject first cohort, the validation cohort of about 120 subjects was the group to which the donors belonged. This receptor was identified in a woman between 18 and 29 years old in good health and CMV-seronegative. The sequencing input was PBMCs. The chain is assembled from TRBV10-3 and TRBJ2-2, and TRBD1 matches 11 of the central bases. The DNA is TGTGCCATCAGATCTGGACAGGGGGCGCGGACCGGGGAGCTGTTTTTT. Its coded protein is CAIRSGQGARTGELFF.